This T cell receptor (beta chain) was profiled in a study of cytomegalovirus exposure and HLA in healthy donors. Whole-study results and caveats: Sequencing depth roughly uniform across donors was assumed in presence/absence analyses. A later analysis revealed that TCR association rates differed between HLA loci, peaking at DRB1 and bottoming out at HLA-C. 87-base-pair reads could not separate some V segments, including TRBV6-2 and TRBV6-3. In vitro work confirmed that a few CMV-associated chains recognize CMV antigens.

On this clone: Antigen unknown.

Primers for the PCR totalled 60 Vbeta and 13 Jbeta. Sequencing was performed with immunoSEQ multiplex PCR; in TCRdb, only in-frame clones are kept and a portion is missing. This sample has about 130,000 clones, with roughly two thirds found just once. The CDR3 is 15 residues long. CDR1 is SEHNR, CDR2 FQNEAQ, per germline (reference sequence). The sequencing input was PBMCs. The V gene is TRBV7-9, the J gene TRBJ2-5; 9 bases align to TRBD2. Near its end, the DNA agrees better with TRBJ2-7, so the J call may be wrong. This receptor was identified in a young man in good health and CMV-seropositive. CDR3 nucleotide sequence: TGTGCCAGCAGTACATATAGCGGGAGATCCTACGAGCAGTACTTC. The encoded protein is CASSTYSGRSYEQYF.